This T cell receptor (beta chain) was identified during a study of T cell responses to AZD1222 COVID-19 vaccine. Study observations and caveats: Seropositive at baseline were only a handful of AZD1222 recipients. White British people made up most donors, females outnumbered males, and clonal diversity was possibly underestimated.

V shed 5 bases, J shed 1 base, and the junction held 7 bases outside the gene matches. The germline CDR1 and CDR2 sequences are MNHNY and SVGAGI (reference sequence). This CDR3 is built from 15 residues. With respect to this clone: Its antigen is not known.

The assay was immunoSEQ multiplex PCR, and TCRdb's table has in-frame clones only and misses some. The sample includes hundreds of thousands of clones, 85% to 95% seen only once; the top ten take 0.9% to 1.1%. The specimen comprised peripheral blood, sampled on day 0 of MenACWY control vaccination. This clonotype was obtained from an adult in good health. J is TRBJ1-1 and V is TRBV6-6, with TRBD1 matching 7 bases. The CDR3 sequence is CASSTTGTANTEAFF. The DNA of the CDR3 is TGTGCCAGCAGTACAACCGGGACAGCGAACACTGAAGCTTTCTTT.